In this sample, the clone carrying this TCR beta chain turned up a few times. TCRdb itself ran the 5' RACE reads through MiXCR, one entry per CDR3 protein. The sample yields approximately 290,000 distinct CDR3 sequences, less than 9.5% seen once. This specimen comes from a study of T-cell memory formation after mild COVID-19. The ends were cut back, 0 bases at V and 4 bases at J, with 17 bases in the middle. The length of the CDR3 is 17 residues. In germline, CDR1 is SGHRS, CDR2 YFSETQ. The rearrangement joins TRBV5-1 to TRBJ2-1, with D tentatively TRBD1 (6 bases). This sequence originates from a man between 18 and 29 years old who had mild COVID-19 (a few samples of this study predate the infection). Cell type and time point are not known. The sequencing input was PBMCs or a T cell subset sorted from them (not recorded which). CDR3 sequence (DNA): TGCGCCAGCAGCTTGGAAGCAGGGGTCAGTAGTTACAATGAGCAGTTCTTC. Encoded protein: CASSLEAGVSSYNEQFF.